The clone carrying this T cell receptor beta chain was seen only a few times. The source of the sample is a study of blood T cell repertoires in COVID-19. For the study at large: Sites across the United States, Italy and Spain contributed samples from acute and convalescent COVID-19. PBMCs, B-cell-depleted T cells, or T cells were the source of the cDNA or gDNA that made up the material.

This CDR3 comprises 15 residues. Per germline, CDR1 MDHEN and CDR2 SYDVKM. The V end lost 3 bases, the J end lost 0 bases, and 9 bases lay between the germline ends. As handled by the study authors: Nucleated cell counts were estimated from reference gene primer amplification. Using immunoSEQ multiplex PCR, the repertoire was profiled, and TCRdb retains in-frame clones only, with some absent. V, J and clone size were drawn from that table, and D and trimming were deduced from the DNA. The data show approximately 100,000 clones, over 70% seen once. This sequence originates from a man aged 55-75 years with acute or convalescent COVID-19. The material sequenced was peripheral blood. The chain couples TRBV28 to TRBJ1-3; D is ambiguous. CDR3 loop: CASSLRAHSGNTIYF. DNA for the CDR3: TGTGCCAGCAGTTTGCGGGCCCACTCTGGAAACACCATATATTTT. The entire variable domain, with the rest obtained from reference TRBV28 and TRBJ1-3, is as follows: DVKVTQSSRYLVKRTGEKVFLECVQDMDHENMFWYRQDPGLGLRLIYFSYDVKMKEKGDIPEGYSVSREKKERFSLILESASTNQTSMYLCASSLRAHSGNTIYFGEGSWLTVV.